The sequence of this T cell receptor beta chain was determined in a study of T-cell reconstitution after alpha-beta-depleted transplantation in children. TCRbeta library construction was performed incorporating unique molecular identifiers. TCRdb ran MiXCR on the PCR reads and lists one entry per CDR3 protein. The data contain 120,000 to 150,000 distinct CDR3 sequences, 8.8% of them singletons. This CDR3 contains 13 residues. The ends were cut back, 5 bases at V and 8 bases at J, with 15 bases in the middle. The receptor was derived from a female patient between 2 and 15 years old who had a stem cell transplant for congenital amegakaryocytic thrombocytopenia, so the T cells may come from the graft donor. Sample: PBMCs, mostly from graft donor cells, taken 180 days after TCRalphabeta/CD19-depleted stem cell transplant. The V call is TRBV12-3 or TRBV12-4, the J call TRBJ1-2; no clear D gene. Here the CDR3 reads CASSVRVARGYTF. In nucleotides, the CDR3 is TGTGCCAGCAGTGTCCGGGTCGCCCGGGGCTACACCTTC.